These 11 T cell receptor beta chains were sequenced from one sample in a study of response to subunit inactivated influenza vaccine. Each CDR3 protein gets one entry after TCRdb re-called the RT-PCR reads with MiXCR. The profile covers hundreds of thousands of distinct CDR3 sequences, with around 8% appearing a single time and approximately 13% taken by the ten largest. The material sequenced was PBMCs from blood, taken around 25 months after vaccination. All receptors derive from a man in his fifties or sixties who received an inactivated influenza vaccine.

The rearrangement uses TRBV4-3 and TRBJ2-1, with 9 positions matching TRBD1. CDR1 is LGHNA, CDR2 YSLEER, per germline. This CDR3 comprises 19 residues. Losses at the gene ends were 9 bases for V and 8 bases for J; bases not matched to a gene: 26. CDR3 in amino acids: CASYKYPALRGQGEHEQFF. The CDR3 nucleotides are TGCGCCAGTTACAAGTACCCAGCGTTAAGGGGACAGGGAGAACATGAGCAGTTCTTC.

This clonotype has at least ten counts. The V call is TRBV5-1, the J call TRBJ2-6, with a tentative D call TRBD2 (5 bases). The germline V gene has CDR1 SGHRS and CDR2 YFSETQ. The germline V and J ends were trimmed by 5 bases and 0 bases, with 9 bases remaining between them. The CDR3 sequence is 15 residues long. The CDR3 region is CASRIGSSGANVLTF. CDR3 in DNA: TGCGCCAGCAGAATAGGGAGCTCTGGGGCCAACGTCCTGACTTTC.

This clonotype has only a few counts. The chain has TRBV19 and TRBJ2-2; D is perhaps TRBD2 (5 bases). CDR3 length equals 14 residues. Germline V gene data show CDR1 as LNHDA and CDR2 as SQIVND (reference sequence). V was pared by 1 base and J by 5 bases, with 8 bases between. Written as DNA, the CDR3 is TGTGCCAGTAGTATAGCCGGGAAGACCGGGGAGCTGTTTTTT. Protein sequence: CASSIAGKTGELFF. The entire variable domain, with the rest obtained from reference TRBV19 and TRBJ2-2, is as follows: DGGITQSPKYLFRKEGQNVTLSCEQNLNHDAMYWYRQDPGQGLRLIYYSQIVNDFQKGDIAEGYSVSREKKESFPLTVTSAQKNPTAFYLCASSIAGKTGELFFGEGSRLTVL.

Only a few counts were recorded for this clonotype. The chain is built from TRBV27 and TRBJ2-3; D possibly matches TRBD1 or TRBD2 (6 bases each). The V gene's germline CDR1 is MNHEY and CDR2 SMNVEV (reference sequence). V dropped 1 base and J dropped 7 bases, with 18 bases sitting between them. This CDR3 is built from 16 residues. CDR3 in amino acids: CASSLLGGAGSYTQYF. DNA for the CDR3: TGTGCCAGCAGTTTATTGGGGGGCGCAGGGTCATATACGCAGTATTTT.

This clonotype was observed a handful of times. V and J are TRBV4-3 and TRBJ2-1; D is undetermined. V was trimmed by 2 bases and J by 8 bases, leaving 13 bases between them. Germline CDR1 is LGHNA and CDR2 is YSLEER. This CDR3 is built from 14 residues. The CDR3 protein is CASSQQGVAYEQFF. The DNA of the CDR3 is TGCGCCAGCAGCCAACAAGGAGTAGCTTATGAGCAGTTCTTC.

This clonotype was observed a few times. The V gene is TRBV7-3, the J gene TRBJ2-1; D possibly corresponds to TRBD2 (5 bases). This CDR3 is built from 18 residues. The germline V and J ends were trimmed by 5 bases and 1 base, with 21 bases remaining between them. The germline V gene encodes CDR1 SGHTA and CDR2 FQGTGA. The CDR3 loop reads CASSLSPLYSVSYNEQFF. In nucleotides, the CDR3 is TGTGCCAGCAGCCTATCCCCTCTCTATAGCGTATCCTACAATGAGCAGTTCTTC. Supplemented by reference TRBV7-3 and TRBJ2-1, the full variable domain reads GAGVSQTPSNKVTEKGKYVELRCDPISGHTALYWYRQSLGQGPEFLIYFQGTGAADDSGLPNDRFFAVRPEGSVSTLKIQRTERGDSAVYLCASSLSPLYSVSYNEQFFGPGTRLTVL.

Note on this clonotype: This clone may be a read error of a much larger clone one base away. The conserved phenylalanine or tryptophan is not found at the CDR3 terminus, so this likely reflects a read error. The V call is TRBV5-1, the J call TRBJ2-1; TRBD1 agrees at 7 bases. The CDR3 runs 13 residues. After removal of 5 bases from V and 5 bases from J, the junction contained 4 bases not matched to a gene. From germline, CDR1 is SGHRS and CDR2 YFSETQ. The CDR3, as DNA: TGCGCCAGCAGGAGGGGGCCGAACAATGAGCAGTTCCTC. Protein sequence: CASRRGPNNEQFL.

This clonotype has just a few counts. DNA of the CDR3: TGTGCCAGCAGTTTAGCGCTGGGGCGGGGGGGCAATGAGCAGTTCTTC. Translating it yields CASSLALGRGGNEQFF. The chain uses TRBV12-3 or TRBV12-4 and TRBJ2-1; 9 positions match TRBD2. The CDR3 totals 16 residues. Trimming at V came to 0 bases and at J to 6 bases, leaving 6 bases not matched to a gene.

This clonotype came up many times. The chain links TRBV20-1 to TRBJ2-3; D may be TRBD2 (6 bases). This CDR3 comprises 16 residues. Germline CDR1 DFQATT, CDR2 SNEGSKA (reference sequence). V gave up 3 bases and J gave up 5 bases, with 21 bases separating them. The DNA of the CDR3 is TGCAGTGCTAGGGGGGAGGACCTGACGGGGAAAGATACGCAGTATTTT. It is translated as CSARGEDLTGKDTQYF.

This clonotype was observed at least ten times. The chain couples TRBV9 to TRBJ2-4; 13 nucleotides line up with TRBD2. The CDR3 spans 18 residues. V gave up 4 bases and J gave up 1 base; unmatched junction bases: 8. Germline V lookup: CDR1 SGDLS, CDR2 YYNGEE. CDR3 coding DNA: TGTGCCAGCAGCCGGGGACTAGCGGGGTTGTTGGCCAAAAACATTCAGTACTTC. Protein sequence: CASSRGLAGLLAKNIQYF.

This chain connects TRBV20-1 to TRBJ2-7; 8 nucleotides agree with TRBD1. Unmatched junction bases numbered 7, after V lost 1 base and J lost 2 bases. Germline V gene sequence: CDR1 DFQATT, CDR2 SNEGSKA (reference sequence). The CDR3 has 15 amino acids. CDR3 amino acids: CSARVPGQEAYEQYF. The CDR3 bases are TGCAGTGCTAGAGTGCCGGGACAGGAAGCCTACGAGCAGTACTTC.